This T cell receptor beta chain stems from a study of OX40 agonist ivuxolimab in advanced cancers. Study-wide findings and caveats: There was clonal expansion of CD4+ and CD8+ blood T cells by week 6 at 0.1 to 3.0 mg/kg. Still undetermined is the antigen specificity of the expanded peripheral T cells.

This table comes from immunoSEQ multiplex PCR, and its TCRdb copy is limited to in-frame clones, with some not included. The table records about 80,000 clones, around 84% of them present only once. As to this clone: What it binds is unknown.

People who had autoimmune disease history or systemic immunosuppression were excluded. The CDR3 extends over 15 amino acids. The germline CDR1 and CDR2 sequences are LNHNV and YYDKDF (reference sequence). V lost 0 bases, J lost 1 base, and 9 bases lay in between. The receptor comes from an adult with an advanced solid tumor such as melanoma, head and neck, liver or kidney cancer. Sequencing was performed on CD4+ or CD8+ T cells sorted from blood, taken in a trial of the OX40 agonist ivuxolimab. The chain uses TRBV15 and TRBJ1-2; no clear D gene. CDR3 sequence: CATSRDKQFNYGYTF. The CDR3 coding sequence is TGTGCCACCAGCAGAGATAAGCAATTTAACTATGGCTACACCTTC.